This record concerns one T cell receptor (beta chain) sequence. A multiplex PCR was run with 60 Vbeta primers and 13 Jbeta primers. The repertoire was sequenced with immunoSEQ multiplex PCR; TCRdb's copy has only in-frame clones and lacks some. The sample shows some 90,000 clones, 81% of them seen only once. The data derive from a study of cytomegalovirus exposure and HLA in healthy donors. In germline, CDR1 is KGHSH, CDR2 LQKENI. CDR3 length: 13 residues. The V end lost 3 bases, the J end lost 3 bases, and 8 bases lay between the germline ends. The sample comprised PBMCs. This chain connects TRBV18 to TRBJ1-1, with a tentative D call TRBD1 (5 bases). This clonotype originated in a human donor in good health. CDR3 nucleotide sequence: TGTGCCAGCTCACCTAAAGGGGACACTGAAGCTTTCTTT. It specifies CASSPKGDTEAFF.